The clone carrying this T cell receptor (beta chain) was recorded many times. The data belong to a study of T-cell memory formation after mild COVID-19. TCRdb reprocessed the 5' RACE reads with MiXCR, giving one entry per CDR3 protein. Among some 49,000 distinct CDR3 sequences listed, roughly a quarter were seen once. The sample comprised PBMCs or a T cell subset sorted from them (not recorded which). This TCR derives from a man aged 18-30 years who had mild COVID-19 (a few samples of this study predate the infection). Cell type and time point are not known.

CDR3 sequence reads: CASSYSRALNTEAFF. CDR3 nucleotides: TGTGCCAGCAGTTACTCACGAGCACTGAACACTGAAGCTTTCTTT. The V gene is TRBV6-5, the J gene TRBJ1-1; no firm D call. From germline, CDR1 is MNHEY and CDR2 SVGAGI. V shed 0 bases and J shed 0 bases, with 8 bases lying between them. The CDR3 runs to 15 residues.